Each of the 10 T cell receptor beta chains below was sequenced from the same sample in a study of T cell responses to AZD1222 COVID-19 vaccine. Data came from immunoSEQ multiplex PCR; TCRdb stores just in-frame clones and leaves some out. Here the sample spans around 100,000 clones, about 86% being singletons. This material consisted of peripheral blood, taken on day 0 of AZD1222 vaccination. Every receptor here comes from an adult in good health.

The V gene is TRBV7-9, the J gene TRBJ2-4; a weak D match, TRBD1 (6 bases). The germline gives CDR1 SEHNR, CDR2 FQNEAQ (reference sequence). Trimming stripped 4 bases from V and 6 bases from J, with 16 bases between. The CDR3 totals 15 residues. Written as DNA, the CDR3 is TGTGCCAGCAGCTCCCCATTGGGGGCATCAAACATTCAGTACTTC. Residues: CASSSPLGASNIQYF.

This clone was recorded once. The J gene is TRBJ1-2, the V gene TRBV5-4; D is ambiguous. Per germline, CDR1 SGHNT and CDR2 YYREEE (reference sequence). The CDR3 sequence is 13 residues long. V lost 4 bases and J 8 bases, leaving 15 bases between the germline ends. The chain's CDR3 is CASSRMGERGYTF. CDR3 in DNA: TGTGCCAGCAGCCGAATGGGAGAGCGGGGCTACACCTTC.

This clone was observed a handful of times. The chain recombines TRBV11-2 with TRBJ2-7; no firm D call. Deletions cut 3 bases from V and 3 bases from J, with 3 bases between. The CDR3 is made up of 11 amino acids. Germline CDR1 SGHAT, CDR2 FQNNGV. The CDR3 loop is CASSFYYEQYF. CDR3 sequence (DNA): TGTGCCAGCAGCTTTTACTACGAGCAGTACTTC. Supplemented by reference TRBV11-2 and TRBJ2-7, the full variable domain reads EAGVAQSPRYKIIEKRQSVAFWCNPISGHATLYWYQQILGQGPKLLIQFQNNGVVDDSQLPKDRFSAERLKGVDSTLKIQPAKLEDSAVYLCASSFYYEQYFGPGTRLTVT.

This clone was seen more than once but under ten times. This chain links TRBV24-1 with TRBJ1-6; 10 nucleotides match TRBD1. Germline lookup yields CDR1 KGHDR and CDR2 SFDVKD. The junction had 6 bases not matched to a gene; V was cut back by 5 bases and J by 9 bases. The CDR3 loop spans 15 amino acids. The CDR3 region is CATSGPGQGCSPLHF. In nucleotides, the CDR3 is TGTGCCACCAGTGGCCCGGGACAGGGGTGTTCACCCCTCCACTTT.

The gene calls are TRBV27 and TRBJ2-7; the D gene is possibly TRBD2 (7 bases). The V end was cut by 5 bases, the J end by 6 bases, with 11 bases between. The V gene's germline CDR1 is MNHEY and CDR2 SMNVEV (reference sequence). The CDR3 has 12 residues. CDR3 protein: CASSPGGLEQYF. CDR3 in DNA: TGTGCCAGCAGTCCGGGGGGCCTCGAGCAGTACTTC.

This clone was counted a few times. V and J are TRBV15 and TRBJ1-2; the D is unclear. V was trimmed by 0 bases and J by 6 bases, leaving 8 bases between them. The CDR3 covers 13 residues. Germline CDR1 and CDR2: LNHNV and YYDKDF (reference sequence). CDR3 protein: CATSRDYKDGYTF. CDR3 coding DNA: TGTGCCACCAGCAGAGATTATAAGGATGGCTACACCTTC. Full variable domain (rest looked up from reference TRBV15 and TRBJ1-2): DAMVIQNPRYQVTQFGKPVTLSCSQTLNHNVMYWYQQKSSQAPKLLFHYYDKDFNNEADTPDNFQSRRPNTSFCFLDIRSPGLGDTAMYLCATSRDYKDGYTFGSGTRLTVV.

This chain links TRBV7-2 with TRBJ1-2; D remains unclear. The germline V gene encodes CDR1 SGHTA and CDR2 FQGNSA. V was clipped by 2 bases and J by 0 bases, with 7 bases between them. The CDR3 has 14 residues. The CDR3 DNA reads TGTGCCAGCAGCTTAAGCTCAGCTAACTATGGCTACACCTTC. Amino acid sequence: CASSLSSANYGYTF.

The chain employs TRBV19 and TRBJ2-5, with 7 bases identical to TRBD1. CDR1 and CDR2 from the germline V gene are LNHDA and SQIVND (reference sequence). The ends lost 3 bases at V and 1 base at J; junction bases unmatched: 5. This CDR3 region has 15 residues. CDR3 loop: CASSMAGTAQETQYF. The CDR3 bases are TGTGCCAGTAGTATGGCCGGGACAGCCCAAGAGACCCAGTACTTC.

The chain has TRBV18 and TRBJ1-2; possibly TRBD1 for D (5 bases). V gave up 5 bases and J gave up 6 bases, with 13 bases separating them. This CDR3 comprises 13 residues. Germline lookup yields CDR1 KGHSH and CDR2 LQKENI. CDR3 nucleotides: TGTGCCAGCTCAAGAGGGGATCCCGATGGCTACACCTTC. It is translated as CASSRGDPDGYTF.

This rearrangement joins TRBV2 to TRBJ1-1, with D perhaps matching TRBD1 (5 bases). Between the trimmed V and J ends, which lost 7 bases and 1 base, there was a span of 16 bases. This CDR3 comprises 15 residues. Germline assignment: CDR1 SNHLY and CDR2 FYNNEI. CDR3 region: CASKSDSAGNTEAFF. DNA for the CDR3: TGTGCCAGCAAGTCTGACAGCGCAGGGAACACTGAAGCTTTCTTT.